The next 15 T cell receptor beta chains were all read from a single sample in a study of blood T cell repertoires in COVID-19. Clones were sequenced by immunoSEQ multiplex PCR, and TCRdb holds only the in-frame ones, with some missing. The sample includes approximately 300,000 clones, 65% to 85% seen only once; the top ten take about 1.2%. Material for sequencing was peripheral blood. All receptors derive from a woman aged 45-60 years with acute or convalescent COVID-19.

This clone was detected only a few times. The CDR3 nucleotides read TGCGCCAGCAGCCGCTCCGGACAGGGGGATCAGCCCCAGCATTTT. As protein: CASSRSGQGDQPQHF. This chain connects TRBV5-1 to TRBJ1-5, with 10 bases fitting TRBD1. J lost 5 bases, V lost 4 bases, and 6 bases had no gene match. This CDR3 contains 15 residues. Germline CDR1 and CDR2: SGHRS and YFSETQ.

This clone was seen just once. The V gene is TRBV4-2, the J gene TRBJ2-1, with 10 bases matching TRBD2. J was trimmed by 5 bases and V by 2 bases; bases with no gene match: 6. CDR1 and CDR2 from the germline V gene are LGHNA and YNFKEQ. The CDR3 covers 16 residues. In DNA form, the CDR3 reads TGTGCCAGCAGCCAATCCGGACTAGCGGATCACAATGAGCAGTTCTTC. Translation: CASSQSGLADHNEQFF.

The chain has TRBV6-7 and TRBJ1-4, with a tentative D call TRBD1 (5 bases). TRBV6-7 is classed as an ORF, of uncertain function. Trimming removed 2 bases from V and 7 bases from J, with 11 bases in between. The CDR3 spans 14 residues. CDR3 DNA sequence: TGTGCCAGCAGTTACACGGGGGGGTTTGAAAAACTGTTTTTT. Translation gives CASSYTGGFEKLFF.

This chain uses TRBV29-1 with TRBJ2-1, with TRBD2 identical over 7 bases. After removal of 3 bases from V and 2 bases from J, the junction contained 7 bases not matched to a gene. The CDR3 runs to 15 residues. Germline V gene data show CDR1 as SQVTM and CDR2 as ANQGSEA. The CDR3, as DNA: TGCAGCGTTGATGGGGCGGGAGAAACCTACAATGAGCAGTTCTTC. Translation: CSVDGAGETYNEQFF.

This clone was counted between two and nine times. The V call is TRBV27, the J call TRBJ2-7; 9 bases are a match to TRBD1. Germline CDR1 MNHEY, CDR2 SMNVEV (reference sequence). With V trimmed by 5 bases and J by 2 bases, 4 bases remained unmatched. The CDR3 is 14 amino acids. CDR3 in DNA: TGTGCCAGCAGTAACCGACAGGGGGCCTACGAGCAGTACTTC. This translates into CASSNRQGAYEQYF.

Only a few counts were recorded for this clone. The rearrangement uses TRBV4-3 and TRBJ1-1; TRBD1 aligns across 9 bases. The CDR3 has 18 amino acids. Germline V gene sequence: CDR1 LGHNA, CDR2 YSLEER. Losses at the gene ends were 0 bases for V and 0 bases for J; bases not matched to a gene: 8. CDR3 region: CASSQDRTGGRVNTEAFF. CDR3 DNA sequence: TGCGCCAGCAGCCAAGATCGCACAGGGGGCAGGGTGAACACTGAAGCTTTCTTT.

The V and J genes are TRBV15 and TRBJ2-1; D gene ambiguous. Germline V lookup: CDR1 LNHNV, CDR2 YYDKDF (reference sequence). This CDR3 contains 14 residues. Trimming pared 1 base from V and 8 bases from J, leaving 12 bases between. CDR3 DNA: TGTGCCACCAGCAGAGCACAGCCCAAGGATGAGCAGTTCTTC. Translated, it gives CATSRAQPKDEQFF.

The chain carries TRBV10-3 and TRBJ1-5; D unresolved. Deletions cut 9 bases from V and 4 bases from J, with 13 bases between. CDR1 and CDR2 from the germline V gene are ENHRY and SYGVKD. CDR3 length: 13 residues. CDR3 in DNA: TGTGCCATAGGAATTCAGGTAAATCAGCCCCAGCATTTT. Encoded protein: CAIGIQVNQPQHF.

The chain carries TRBV21-1 and TRBJ2-3; the table names TRBD2, a call not compared with the DNA. TRBV21-1 is flagged as a pseudogene. The CDR3 is 13 amino acids. CDR3 protein: CASSGRAQDTQYF. The CDR3 DNA reads TGTGCCAGCAGCGGGAGGGCCCAAGATACGCAGTATTTT.

The chain recombines TRBV6-2 or TRBV6-3 with TRBJ2-1; TRBD1 agrees at 10 bases. J gave up 10 bases and V 0 bases, and 12 bases lay outside the gene matches. Germline V gene sequence: CDR1 MNHEY, CDR2 SVGEGT. This CDR3 contains 17 residues. The DNA of the CDR3 is TGTGCCAGCAGTTACTCACCCGGGACAGGGGCCCGAGGGGAGCAGTTCTTC. Protein sequence: CASSYSPGTGARGEQFF.

This clone was seen only once. CDR3 DNA: TGTGCCAGCAGCTCCCCGACAGGGAACTATGGCTACACCTTC. This codes for CASSSPTGNYGYTF. This rearrangement joins TRBV7-2 to TRBJ1-2; 7 positions agree with TRBD1. The V and J ends lost 4 bases and 2 bases, in that order; junction bases with no gene match: 4. From germline, CDR1 is SGHTA and CDR2 FQGNSA. The CDR3 is 14 residues long.

The rearrangement links TRBV4-2 to TRBJ1-2, with TRBD1 as a possible D gene (6 bases). V was cut by 3 bases and J by 4 bases, with 15 bases left in between. This CDR3 region has 15 residues. Germline-derived CDR1 and CDR2 are LGHNA and YNFKEQ. CDR3 in DNA: TGTGCCAGCAGCCAGGCCGAGACAGGCCTCTATGGCTACACCTTC. As protein: CASSQAETGLYGYTF.

The V call is TRBV7-3, the J call TRBJ2-3, with 7 bases identical to TRBD1. Germline CDR1 is SGHTA and CDR2 is FQGTGA. The CDR3 extends over 13 amino acids. V lost 5 bases and J lost 6; bases outside the gene matches: 5. CDR3 protein: CASSLDRDDTQYF. The CDR3 nucleotides are TGTGCCAGCAGCCTTGACAGGGACGATACGCAGTATTTT. The variable domain in full, with the rest retrieved from reference TRBV7-3 and TRBJ2-3, is GAGVSQTPSNKVTEKGKYVELRCDPISGHTALYWYRQSLGQGPEFLIYFQGTGAADDSGLPNDRFFAVRPEGSVSTLKIQRTERGDSAVYLCASSLDRDDTQYFGPGTRLTVL.

V gene TRBV5-1 combines with J gene TRBJ2-5; the D gene is possibly TRBD1 (6 bases). This CDR3 contains 15 residues. Germline assignment: CDR1 SGHRS and CDR2 YFSETQ. V lost 4 bases, J lost 1 base, and 14 bases lay in between. CDR3 loop: CASSVITDSQETQYF. DNA for the CDR3: TGCGCCAGCAGCGTGATAACGGACAGCCAAGAGACCCAGTACTTC.

This clone was seen a handful of times. The chain joins TRBV7-3 to TRBJ2-2; 9 bases align to TRBD1. The CDR3 runs to 15 residues. V was pared by 5 bases and J by 7 bases, with 8 bases of the junction left unmatched. Germline CDR1 is SGHTA and CDR2 is FQGTGA. DNA for the CDR3: TGTGCCAGCAGCGTCGGGACAGGGACGGTCGGGGAGCTGTTTTTT. Amino acids: CASSVGTGTVGELFF.